The clone carrying this T cell receptor (beta chain) was detected a few times. The antigen remains undetermined. The data were obtained in a study of identical twins. Template switching introduced a universal primer site, and the cDNA bore unique molecular identifiers. TCRdb ran MiXCR on the 5' RACE reads and lists one entry per CDR3 protein. This sample has nearly 900,000 distinct CDR3 sequences; over 9% occur once, and the top ten carry 1.5% to 2%. V was trimmed by 3 bases and J by 3 bases, leaving 13 bases between them. Germline V gene sequence: CDR1 SGHAT, CDR2 FQNNGV. CDR3 length equals 15 residues. Study findings and constraints: Invariant MAIT and iNKT cells may have partly biased zero-insertion analyses.

These data were also filed under a second study, of yellow fever vaccine responses in identical twins. As that report states: As reported, the vaccine T cell response of twins seemed partly convergent and partly personalized.

This clonotype was obtained from a woman aged 18-35 years in good health. Sequencing input: PBMCs. V is TRBV11-2 and J is TRBJ2-3; tentatively, D is TRBD2 (5 bases). CDR3 sequence (DNA): TGTGCCAGCAGCTTCGGCCTCGGGGAAACAGATACGCAGTATTTT. As protein: CASSFGLGETDTQYF.